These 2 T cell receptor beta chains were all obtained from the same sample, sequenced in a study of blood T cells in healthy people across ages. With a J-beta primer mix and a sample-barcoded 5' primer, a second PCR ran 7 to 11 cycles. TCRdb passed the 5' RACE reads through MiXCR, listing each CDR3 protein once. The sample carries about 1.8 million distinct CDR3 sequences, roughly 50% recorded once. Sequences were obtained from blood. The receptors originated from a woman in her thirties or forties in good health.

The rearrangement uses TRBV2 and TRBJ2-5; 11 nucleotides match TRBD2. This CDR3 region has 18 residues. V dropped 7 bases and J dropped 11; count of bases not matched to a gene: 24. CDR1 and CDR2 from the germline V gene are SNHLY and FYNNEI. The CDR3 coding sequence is TGTGCCAGCACCATAATATGGGCTAGCGGGGGGTTTTCCCATGAGCAGTACTTC. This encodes CASTIIWASGGFSHEQYF.

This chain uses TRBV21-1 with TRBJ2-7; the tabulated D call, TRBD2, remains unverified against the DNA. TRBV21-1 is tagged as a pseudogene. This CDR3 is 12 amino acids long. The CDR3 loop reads CATREGYYEQYF. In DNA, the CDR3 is TGTGCCACCAGGGAGGGTTACTACGAGCAGTACTTC.